The sequence of this TCR beta chain was determined in a study of blood T cell repertoires in COVID-19. In the study overall: Acute and convalescent COVID-19 specimens originated in the United States, Italy and Spain. T cells, B-cell-depleted T cells, or PBMCs supplied cDNA or gDNA.

This clone was found a few times. Per the original data handling: Nucleated cell counts were estimated from reference gene primer amplification. Measured with immunoSEQ multiplex PCR; TCRdb has only the in-frame clones, and not every one. V, J and clone size were drawn from that table, and D and trimming were deduced from the DNA. The sample contains over 75,000 clones, approximately 85% of which appear only once. V lost 6 bases, J lost 14 bases, and 20 bases lay in between. The CDR3 contains 13 residues. Germline CDR1 MNHEY, CDR2 SVGAGI. Material: peripheral blood. This TCR came from a human donor in a cohort sampled during active COVID-19. This chain links TRBV6-5 with TRBJ2-1; the D gene is possibly TRBD1 (6 bases). The CDR3, as DNA: TGTGCCAGCAGCGGACTTGAGACAGGCCCAAAGTTCTTC. Residues: CASSGLETGPKFF.